The clone carrying this TCR beta chain showed up just a few times. Trimming pared 7 bases from V and 9 bases from J, leaving 19 bases between. The CDR3 loop spans 14 amino acids. The use of a sample-barcoded 5' primer and a J-beta primer mix characterized a second PCR of roughly 6 to 11 cycles. Using its own MiXCR run on the 5' RACE reads, TCRdb lists one record per CDR3 protein. This repertoire shows around 990,000 distinct CDR3 sequences, around 25% found once; its top ten account for about 0.69%. The data derive from a study of blood T cells in healthy people across ages. A further study also used this sample, focusing on T cells of mothers and their children. As that study records: Input to cDNA synthesis comprised all extracted RNA, at a ratio of about 1.5 ug per 15 ul. Similar effects of thymic selection on TCR recombination output were recorded in related and unrelated pairs.

The chain recombines TRBV12-3 or TRBV12-4 with TRBJ2-1, with D perhaps matching TRBD1 (5 bases). This TCR derives from a girl aged 2 to 9 in good health. The sample consisted of blood. The CDR3 region has the DNA TGTGCCAGCATGGGTGTAGGGGCCTACGGTGAGCAGTTCTTC. Its protein product is CASMGVGAYGEQFF.